Following are 3 T cell receptor beta chains from one sample sequenced in a study of tumor-infiltrating lymphocytes in localized non-small cell lung cancer. Profiled with immunoSEQ multiplex PCR; TCRdb holds only in-frame clones, not every one. The data show about 13,000 clones, roughly two thirds seen once. Sample: lung tumor tissue. Receptor source: a human donor with non-small cell lung cancer.

The chain links TRBV27 to TRBJ2-7; tentative D call: TRBD1 (5 bases). Germline assignment: CDR1 MNHEY and CDR2 SMNVEV (reference sequence). The CDR3 consists of 15 residues. With 2 bases removed from V and 1 base from J, the gap between germline ends came to 12 bases. The CDR3 DNA reads as TGTGCCAGCAGTTTAGGGGCAGGTAGTTCCTACGAGCAGTACTTC. Encoded protein: CASSLGAGSSYEQYF.

This rearrangement joins TRBV27 to TRBJ2-3, with TRBD1 matching over 10 bases. In germline, CDR1 is MNHEY, CDR2 SMNVEV (reference sequence). This CDR3 is 15 amino acids long. V trimming: 7 bases; J trimming: 3 bases; junction bases outside the gene matches: 7. In DNA, the CDR3 is TGTGCCAGCACCCTCCGGGACAGGGGAACAGATACGCAGTATTTT. Translation gives CASTLRDRGTDTQYF.

This clone appeared a single time. The chain has TRBV7-2 and TRBJ2-1; D is perhaps TRBD2 (7 bases). Germline CDR1 and CDR2: SGHTA and FQGNSA. V was trimmed by 0 bases and J by 7 bases, leaving 13 bases between them. The CDR3 loop spans 15 amino acids. The CDR3 loop is CASSLAAGALNEQFF. CDR3 in DNA: TGTGCCAGCAGCTTAGCTGCGGGGGCCCTGAATGAGCAGTTCTTC. Full variable domain (remainder filled in from reference TRBV7-2 and TRBJ2-1): GAGVSQSPSNKVTEKGKDVELRCDPISGHTALYWYRQSLGQGLEFLIYFQGNSAPDKSGLPSDRFSAERTGGSVSTLTIQRTQQEDSAVYLCASSLAAGALNEQFFGPGTRLTVL.